The subject of this entry is one T cell receptor (beta chain). What antigen it recognizes has not been identified. Per-nucleotide qualities are absent, and no much larger clonotype sits a single base away. The sample is drawn from a study of OX40 agonist ivuxolimab in advanced cancers. For the study in its entirety: The costimulatory receptor OX40 (CD134) was targeted by ivuxolimab, a fully human IgG2 agonistic monoclonal antibody. The monotherapy dose-escalation portion (N of about 49 patients) of the phase I ivuxolimab trial is reported in the paper. Among the 50 to 55 dose-escalation patients, about 19 had hepatocellular carcinoma, 15 or so melanoma, 9 renal cell carcinoma and 9 head and neck cancer. Peripheral TCRbeta sequencing aimed to test whether ivuxolimab altered TCR sequence diversity and caused clonal T-cell expansion. Partial responses were achieved by three dose-escalation patients, of whom one had hepatocellular carcinoma and two had cutaneous melanoma. Patients were allowed to have had prior anti-PD-1, anti-PD-L1 or anti-CTLA-4 therapy, and approximately 40% of the dose-escalation patients had previously received checkpoint inhibitors. Intravenous ivuxolimab was administered to patients every 2 weeks at six dose levels: 0.01, 0.1, 0.3, 1.5, 3 and 10 mg/kg. In the dose-escalation cohort, 82.7% of patients were male, and the mean age was around 60 years, with a range of roughly 23 to 85. What the authors observed across the whole study: In partial responders in the 0.1-3.0 mg/kg groups, normalized peripheral clonal expansion was found to be among the lowest, especially among CD8+ T cells. At doses from 0.1 to 3.0 mg/kg, clonal expansion was seen in both CD4+ and CD8+ blood T cells between baseline and week 6. Low levels of normalized T-cell clonal expansion were also seen in some patients who did not respond. The antigen specificity of the peripheral T cells that underwent clonal expansion was not determined. After ivuxolimab, CD8+ T cells had more expanded clones than CD4+ T cells on average.

From the cysteine up to the phenylalanine, the CDR3 has a length of 14 residues. Just CDR3 DNA is preserved here, 42 bases in frame from base 1. V was cut back by 7 bases and J by 7 bases, leaving a gap of 19 bases between them. As encoded in the germline V gene (reference sequence), CDR1 is LNHNV while CDR2 is YYDKDF. Genomic DNA was extracted from sorted cells for sequencing of the TCRbeta CDR3 region. TCRbeta CDR3 regions were sequenced using the immunoSEQ Assay. The table comes from immuneACCESS by way of TCRdb, which keeps in-frame sequences with V and J called. Part of the clones is missing from these tables; in studies checked, under half for an unresolved V gene and the rest for unknown reasons. This sample has approximately 62,000 clones in its table, and around 90% of those were observed once. The ten largest clones take up 5% of the sample. Patients with autoimmune disease history or receiving systemic immunosuppression were excluded from the trial. In every dose cohort, peripheral blood was drawn for TCR sequencing at baseline, cycle 4 day 1, and cycle 7 day 1. Samples were obtained from an open-label, multicenter, first-in-human phase I dose-escalation trial of ivuxolimab. Adults with locally advanced or metastatic melanoma, renal cell, hepatocellular, or head and neck squamous cell carcinoma were enrolled in the trial. Before TCR sequencing, CD4+ T cells and CD8+ T cells from peripheral blood were sorted into separate populations.

Sequencing was performed on CD4+ or CD8+ T cells sorted from blood, taken in a trial of the OX40 agonist ivuxolimab. The clonotype was recovered from an adult with an advanced solid tumor such as melanoma, head and neck, liver or kidney cancer. The rearranged chain carries TRBV15 and TRBJ1-1; the D gene is possibly TRBD1, with 6 bases matching. Read as DNA, the sequence is TGTGCCACCACCAGGGGAGGGGCCGACTTTGAAGCTTTCTTT. Translated, it reads CATTRGGADFEAFF.